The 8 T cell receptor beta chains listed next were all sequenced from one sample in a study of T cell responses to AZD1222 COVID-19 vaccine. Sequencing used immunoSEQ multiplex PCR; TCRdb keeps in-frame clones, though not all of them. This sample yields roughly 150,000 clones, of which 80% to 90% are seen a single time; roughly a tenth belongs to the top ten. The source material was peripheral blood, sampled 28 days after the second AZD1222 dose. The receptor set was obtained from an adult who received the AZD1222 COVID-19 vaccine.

The CDR3 bases are TGTGCCAGCAGCCGAGGACTAGCGGAAGAGACCCAGTACTTC. Encoded protein: CASSRGLAEETQYF. The chain recombines TRBV6-2 or TRBV6-3 with TRBJ2-5; 10 bases are shared with TRBD2. The CDR3 length is 14 residues. V was pared by 6 bases and J by 3 bases, with 4 bases of the junction left unmatched. Germline V CDR1 and CDR2: MNHEY, SVGEGT.

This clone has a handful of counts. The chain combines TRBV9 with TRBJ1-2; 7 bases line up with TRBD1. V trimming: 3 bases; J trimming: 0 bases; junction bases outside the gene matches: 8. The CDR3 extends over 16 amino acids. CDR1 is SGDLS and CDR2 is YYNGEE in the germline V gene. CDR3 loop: CASSARQGRTNYGYTF. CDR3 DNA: TGTGCCAGCAGCGCCCGACAGGGAAGGACTAACTATGGCTACACCTTC.

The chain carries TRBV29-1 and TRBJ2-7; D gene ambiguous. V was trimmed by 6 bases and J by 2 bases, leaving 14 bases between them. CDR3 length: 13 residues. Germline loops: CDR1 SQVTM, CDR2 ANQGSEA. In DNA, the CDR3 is TGCAGCGTAACCGGGCTTACCACCTACGAGCAGTACTTC. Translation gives CSVTGLTTYEQYF.

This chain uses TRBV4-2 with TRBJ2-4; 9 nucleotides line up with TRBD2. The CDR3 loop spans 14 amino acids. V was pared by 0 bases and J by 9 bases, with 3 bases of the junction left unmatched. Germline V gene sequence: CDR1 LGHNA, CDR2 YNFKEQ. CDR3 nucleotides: TGTGCCAGCAGCCAAGATGGGACTAGCCCCATTCAGTACTTC. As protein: CASSQDGTSPIQYF.

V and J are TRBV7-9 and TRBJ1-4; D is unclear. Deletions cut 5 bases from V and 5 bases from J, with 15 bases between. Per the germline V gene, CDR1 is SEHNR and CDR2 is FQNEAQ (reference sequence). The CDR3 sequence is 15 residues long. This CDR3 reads CASSRGLGANEKLFF. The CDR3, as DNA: TGTGCCAGCAGCCGCGGGCTTGGCGCCAATGAAAAACTGTTTTTT. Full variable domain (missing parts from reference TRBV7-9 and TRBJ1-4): DTGVSQNPRHKITKRGQNVTFRCDPISEHNRLYWYRQTLGQGPEFLTYFQNEAQLEKSRLLSDRFSAERPKGSFSTLEIQRTEQGDSAMYLCASSRGLGANEKLFFGSGTQLSVL.

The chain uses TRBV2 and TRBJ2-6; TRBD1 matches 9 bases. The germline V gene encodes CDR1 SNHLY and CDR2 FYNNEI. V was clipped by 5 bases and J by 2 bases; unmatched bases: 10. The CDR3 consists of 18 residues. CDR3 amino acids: CASSRQGQGVTGANVLTF. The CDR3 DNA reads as TGTGCCAGCAGTCGACAGGGACAGGGAGTCACTGGGGCCAACGTCCTGACTTTC.

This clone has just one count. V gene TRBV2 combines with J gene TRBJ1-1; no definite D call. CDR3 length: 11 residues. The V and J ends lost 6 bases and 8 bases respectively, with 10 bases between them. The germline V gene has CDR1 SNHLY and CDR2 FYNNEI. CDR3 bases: TGTGCCAGCAGCCGTGGAGGGGAAGCTTTCTTT. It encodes CASSRGGEAFF.

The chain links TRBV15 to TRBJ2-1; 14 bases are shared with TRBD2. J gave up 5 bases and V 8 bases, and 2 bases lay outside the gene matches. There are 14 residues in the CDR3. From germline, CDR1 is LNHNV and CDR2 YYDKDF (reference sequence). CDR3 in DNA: TGTGCCACCGGACTAGCGGGAGGAAACAATGAGCAGTTCTTC. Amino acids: CATGLAGGNNEQFF.